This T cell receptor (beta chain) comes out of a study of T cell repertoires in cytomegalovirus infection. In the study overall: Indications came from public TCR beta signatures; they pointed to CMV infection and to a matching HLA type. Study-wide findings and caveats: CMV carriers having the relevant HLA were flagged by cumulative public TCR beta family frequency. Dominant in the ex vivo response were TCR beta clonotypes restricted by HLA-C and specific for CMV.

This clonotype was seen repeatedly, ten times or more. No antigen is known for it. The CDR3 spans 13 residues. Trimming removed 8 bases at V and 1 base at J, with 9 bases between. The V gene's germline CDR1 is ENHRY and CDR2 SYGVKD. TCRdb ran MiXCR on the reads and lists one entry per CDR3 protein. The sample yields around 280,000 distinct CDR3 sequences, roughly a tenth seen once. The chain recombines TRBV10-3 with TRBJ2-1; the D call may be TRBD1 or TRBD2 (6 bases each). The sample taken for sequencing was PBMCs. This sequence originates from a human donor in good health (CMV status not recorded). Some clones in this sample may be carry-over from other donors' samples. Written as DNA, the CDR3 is TGTGCCATCCAAGGGGGGTCCTACAATGAGCAGTTCTTC. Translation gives CAIQGGSYNEQFF.